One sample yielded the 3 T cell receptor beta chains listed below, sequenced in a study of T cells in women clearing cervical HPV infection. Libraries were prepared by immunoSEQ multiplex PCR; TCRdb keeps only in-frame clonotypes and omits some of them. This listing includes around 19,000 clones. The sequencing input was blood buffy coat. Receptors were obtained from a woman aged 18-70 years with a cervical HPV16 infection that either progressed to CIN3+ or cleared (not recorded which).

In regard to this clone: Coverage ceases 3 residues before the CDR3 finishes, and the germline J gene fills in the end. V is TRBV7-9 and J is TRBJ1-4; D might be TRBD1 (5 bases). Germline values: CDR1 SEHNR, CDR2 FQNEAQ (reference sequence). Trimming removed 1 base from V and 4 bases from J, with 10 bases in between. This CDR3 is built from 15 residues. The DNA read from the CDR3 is TGTGCCAGCAGCTTAGTCCCAGGGAATAATGAAAAA. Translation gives CASSLVPGNNEK. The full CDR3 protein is CASSLVPGNNEKLFF.

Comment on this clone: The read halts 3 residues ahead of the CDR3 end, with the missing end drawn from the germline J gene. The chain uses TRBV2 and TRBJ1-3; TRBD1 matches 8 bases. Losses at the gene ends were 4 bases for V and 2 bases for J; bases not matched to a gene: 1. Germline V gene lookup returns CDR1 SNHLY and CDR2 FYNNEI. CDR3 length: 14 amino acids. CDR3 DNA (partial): TGTGCCAGCAGTGGGACAGGGACTGGAAACACC. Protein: CASSGTGTGNT. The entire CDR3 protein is CASSGTGTGNTIYF. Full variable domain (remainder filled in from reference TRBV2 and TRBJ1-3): EPEVTQTPSHQVTQMGQEVILRCVPISNHLYFYWYRQILGQKVEFLVSFYNNEISEKSEIFDDQFSVERPDGSNFTLKIRSTKLEDSAMYFCASSGTGTGNTIYFGEGSWLTVV.

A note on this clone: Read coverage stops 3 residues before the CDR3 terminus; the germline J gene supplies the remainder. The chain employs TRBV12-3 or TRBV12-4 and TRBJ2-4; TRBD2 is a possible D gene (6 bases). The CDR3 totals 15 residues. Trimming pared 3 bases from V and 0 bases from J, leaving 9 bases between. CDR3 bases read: TGTGCCAGCAGTTTGGGACTGCTAGCCAAAAACATT. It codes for CASSLGLLAKNI. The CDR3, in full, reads CASSLGLLAKNIQYF.